The rows below give T cell receptor beta chains drawn from one sample of a study of blood T cells in healthy people across ages. From the 5' RACE reads, TCRdb called clonotypes with MiXCR, one entry per CDR3 protein. This table has some 940,000 distinct CDR3 sequences, 25% to 35% appearing once. These data are also associated with another study on T cells of mothers and their children.

The source material was blood. Receptors were obtained from a woman aged 40-49 years in good health. Both conserved end residues are part of each CDR3. A D gene is named only where the DNA matches it firmly. Clone size, where shown, is once, few, many, or a class for clones that have expanded.

J gene	CDR3 length	V gene	clone size	D gene	CDR3 protein	CDR3 DNA
TRBJ1-2	12	TRBV20-1	.	.	CSAEREGGGYTF	TGCAGTGCCGAGAGAGAGGGGGGGGGCTACACCTTC
TRBJ2-7	14	TRBV3-1	few	TRBD1	CASSHASTGDEQYF	TGTGCCAGCAGCCATGCCTCGACAGGGGACGAGCAGTACTTC
TRBJ2-3	15	TRBV5-1	.	.	CASSLGRPGTDTQYF	TGCGCCAGCAGCTTGGGGCGGCCCGGCACAGATACGCAGTATTTT
TRBJ2-7	14	TRBV27	many	TRBD2	CASSLSAGVYEQYF	TGTGCCAGCAGTTTATCTGCGGGGGTATACGAGCAGTACTTC
TRBJ2-5	13	TRBV10-3	.	.	CAISESGAETQYF	TGTGCCATCAGTGAGAGTGGGGCAGAGACCCAGTACTTC
TRBJ2-4	14	TRBV5-1	many	TRBD2	CASSLPGLGNIQYF	TGCGCCAGCAGCCTACCGGGACTAGGAAACATTCAGTACTTC
TRBJ1-1	16	TRBV12-3/TRBV12-4	.	.	CASSSYGGGGNTEAFF	TGTGCCAGCAGTTCCTACGGGGGGGGCGGGAACACTGAAGCTTTCTTT
TRBJ1-2	15	TRBV2	few	TRBD1	CASSVRDRVNYGYTF	TGTGCCAGCAGTGTCCGGGACAGAGTTAACTATGGCTACACCTTC
TRBJ1-4	13	TRBV6-5	.	TRBD1	CATRDRGREKLFF	TGTGCCACCAGGGACAGGGGGAGAGAAAAACTGTTTTTT
TRBJ1-2	14	TRBV15	.	.	CATSREKGTYGYTF	TGTGCCACCAGCAGAGAAAAGGGGACCTATGGCTACACCTTC
TRBJ2-1	15	TRBV7-3	.	.	CASSLTRTEGYEQFF	TGTGCCAGCAGCTTAACGAGGACAGAAGGCTACGAGCAGTTCTTC
TRBJ2-2	15	TRBV7-8	.	TRBD1	CASSLADRDTGELFF	TGTGCCAGCAGCTTAGCAGACAGGGACACCGGGGAGCTGTTTTTT
TRBJ2-3	15	TRBV4-3	.	TRBD2	CASSLLLAGTDTQYF	TGCGCCAGCAGCCTTCTACTAGCGGGTACAGATACGCAGTATTTT
TRBJ1-2	12	TRBV15	many	.	CATSSQGLGYTF	TGTGCCACCAGCAGCCAGGGATTGGGCTACACCTTC
TRBJ2-7	14	TRBV20-1	many	.	CSARVAGAVGEQYF	TGCAGTGCTAGAGTTGCGGGGGCAGTTGGGGAGCAGTACTTC
TRBJ2-5	14	TRBV12-3/TRBV12-4	few	.	CASSWGLGKETQYF	TGTGCCAGCAGTTGGGGCCTTGGGAAAGAGACCCAGTACTTC
TRBJ2-3	15	TRBV9	.	TRBD2	CASSVAGGPIDTQYF	TGTGCCAGCAGCGTAGCGGGGGGGCCTATAGATACGCAGTATTTT
TRBJ2-5	14	TRBV5-1	many	TRBD1	CASSLGTDQETQYF	TGTGCCAGCAGCTTAGGGACAGATCAAGAGACCCAGTACTTC
TRBJ2-5	15	TRBV7-9	few	.	CASSLTSGAKETQYF	TGTGCCAGCAGCTTGACCAGCGGAGCGAAAGAGACCCAGTACTTC
TRBJ2-1	16	TRBV20-1	many	TRBD2	CSARSQTSASYNEQFF	TGCAGTGCTAGATCGCAGACTAGCGCATCCTACAATGAGCAGTTCTTC
TRBJ1-2	15	TRBV12-3/TRBV12-4	few	.	CASSLFRYPLYGYTF	TGTGCCAGCAGTTTATTTCGGTACCCTCTCTATGGCTACACCTTC
TRBJ1-5	14	TRBV25-1	many	.	CASEDTHSNQPQHF	TGTGCCAGCGAAGACACTCATAGCAATCAGCCCCAGCATTTT
TRBJ2-1	13	TRBV27	few	TRBD2	CASGEGRHNEQFF	TGTGCCAGCGGGGAGGGGCGCCACAATGAGCAGTTCTTC
TRBJ1-6	15	TRBV20-1	few	.	CSANRPVSGNSPLHF	TGCAGTGCTAATCGTCCGGTGTCAGGGAATTCACCCCTCCACTTT
TRBJ2-4	13	TRBV6-1	many	.	CASSPSLPNIQYF	TGTGCCAGCAGTCCCAGCCTCCCAAACATTCAGTACTTC
TRBJ2-1	16	TRBV7-9	.	TRBD1	CASSILQGATYNEQFF	TGTGCCAGCAGCATCCTTCAGGGGGCCACCTACAATGAGCAGTTCTTC
TRBJ2-7	17	TRBV7-9	many	.	CASSPTRTVDPSYEQYF	TGTGCCAGCAGTCCTACTCGCACAGTCGACCCTAGCTACGAGCAGTACTTC
TRBJ2-1	14	TRBV28	few	.	CASSLRLRYNEQFF	TGTGCCAGCAGTTTACGGTTACGCTACAATGAGCAGTTCTTC
TRBJ2-1	14	TRBV20-1	few	.	CSAPWPFLRNEQFF	TGCAGTGCCCCGTGGCCCTTTCTCAGGAATGAGCAGTTCTTC
TRBJ2-5	14	TRBV12-3/TRBV12-4	.	.	CASTSSSTRETQYF	TGTGCCAGCACCTCATCGAGTACCCGAGAGACCCAGTACTTC
TRBJ2-3	18	TRBV6-2/TRBV6-3	.	TRBD2	CASSYRLAGRTSTDTQYF	TGTGCCAGCAGTTACCGGCTAGCGGGCCGCACTAGCACAGATACGCAGTATTTT
TRBJ1-2	13	TRBV3-1	few	.	CASSQELGASNTF	TGTGCCAGCAGCCAAGAGCTTGGGGCATCCAACACCTTC
TRBJ2-5	14	TRBV20-1	few	.	CSARKTALGETQYF	TGCAGTGCTAGGAAGACAGCTTTGGGGGAGACCCAGTACTTC
TRBJ2-5	14	TRBV9	many	TRBD1	CASSVDRGKETQYF	TGTGCCAGCAGCGTGGACAGGGGGAAAGAGACCCAGTACTTC
TRBJ2-7	14	TRBV4-3	.	.	CASSQDVGRYEQYF	TGCGCCAGCAGCCAAGATGTGGGTCGCTACGAGCAGTACTTC
TRBJ1-3	13	TRBV3-1	.	.	CASSRTDGNTIYF	TGTGCCAGCAGCCGGACTGACGGAAACACCATATATTTT
TRBJ1-2	16	TRBV4-1	many	.	CASSQDRTRINYGYTF	TGCGCCAGCAGCCAAGATCGGACACGCATTAACTATGGCTACACCTTC
TRBJ1-1	14	TRBV4-3	.	.	CASSRDGENTEAFF	TGCGCCAGCAGCCGAGATGGGGAGAACACTGAAGCTTTCTTT
TRBJ2-7	16	TRBV7-6	many	TRBD2	CASSLATSGGAAEQYF	TGTGCCAGCAGCTTAGCTACTAGCGGGGGGGCCGCCGAGCAGTACTTC
TRBJ2-1	13	TRBV20-1	few	TRBD2	CSASSGGISEQFF	TGCAGTGCCTCTAGCGGGGGGATCAGTGAGCAGTTCTTC
TRBJ2-7	13	TRBV14	few	.	CASSPLQGSEQYF	TGTGCCAGCAGCCCCTTGCAGGGTAGCGAGCAGTACTTC
TRBJ1-2	15	TRBV4-2	many	.	CASSQERTQNYGYTF	TGTGCCAGCAGCCAAGAACGGACACAAAACTATGGCTACACCTTC
TRBJ2-7	14	TRBV5-5	many	.	CASGRRLETYEQYF	TGTGCCAGCGGACGTCGCTTAGAGACCTACGAGCAGTACTTC
TRBJ2-1	12	TRBV7-2	many	.	CASSYRANEQFF	TGTGCCAGCAGCTATCGGGCAAATGAGCAGTTCTTC
TRBJ2-1	16	TRBV13	few	TRBD1	CASSLGGQGAAREQFF	TGTGCCAGCAGCTTAGGGGGACAGGGGGCTGCTCGGGAGCAGTTCTTC
TRBJ2-5	16	TRBV7-9	few	TRBD1	CASSPIGTGTQETQYF	TGTGCCAGCAGCCCCATCGGGACAGGTACCCAAGAGACCCAGTACTTC
TRBJ1-1	13	TRBV9	many	TRBD1	CASSATGGTEAFF	TGTGCCAGCAGCGCAACAGGGGGCACTGAAGCTTTCTTT
TRBJ1-6	16	TRBV11-2	.	TRBD1	CASSSGDRGLQSPLHF	TGTGCCAGCAGCTCTGGTGACAGGGGGCTGCAATCACCCCTCCACTTT
TRBJ1-1	13	TRBV18	.	.	CASSPTAYTEAFF	TGTGCCAGCTCACCGACAGCATACACTGAAGCTTTCTTT
TRBJ1-2	13	TRBV28	few	.	CASRPSGWDGYTF	TGTGCCAGCAGGCCCAGCGGGTGGGATGGCTACACCTTC